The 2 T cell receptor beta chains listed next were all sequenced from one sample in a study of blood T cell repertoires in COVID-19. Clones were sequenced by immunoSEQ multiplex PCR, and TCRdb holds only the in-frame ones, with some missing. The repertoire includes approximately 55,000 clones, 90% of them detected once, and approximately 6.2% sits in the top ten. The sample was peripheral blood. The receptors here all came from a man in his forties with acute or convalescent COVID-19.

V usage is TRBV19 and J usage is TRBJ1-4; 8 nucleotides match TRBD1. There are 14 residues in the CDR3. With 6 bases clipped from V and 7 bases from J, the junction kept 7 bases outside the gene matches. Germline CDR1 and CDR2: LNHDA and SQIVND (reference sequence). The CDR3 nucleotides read TGTGCCAGTAGCCAACAGGGGGACATTGAAAAACTGTTTTTT. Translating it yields CASSQQGDIEKLFF.

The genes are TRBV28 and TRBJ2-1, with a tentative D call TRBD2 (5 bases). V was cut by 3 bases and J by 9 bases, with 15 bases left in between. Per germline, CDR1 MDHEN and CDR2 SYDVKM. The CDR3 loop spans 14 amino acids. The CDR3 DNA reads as TGTGCCAGCAGTTTCCGGGGTGGGGTCGGTGAGCAGTTCTTC. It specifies CASSFRGGVGEQFF.